This T cell receptor beta chain was sequenced for a study of cytomegalovirus exposure and HLA in healthy donors. Study results and limitations: By a later analysis, the bulk of CMV-associated TCR beta chains appeared HLA-restricted.

Concerning this clone itself: Its antigen is currently unknown.

Trimming removed 5 bases from V and 6 bases from J, with 8 bases in between. CDR1 SEHNR and CDR2 FQNEAQ come from the germline V gene (reference sequence). This CDR3 contains 12 residues. Use of 60 Vbeta and 13 Jbeta primers characterized the PCR. Some clones are missing from TCRdb's copy, which holds only in-frame ones; the method was immunoSEQ multiplex PCR. The data hold about 260,000 clones, with 84% observed a single time. This receptor was taken from a woman aged 40-49 years in good health and CMV-seropositive. J is TRBJ2-1 and V is TRBV7-9; D gene ambiguous. What was sequenced was PBMCs. DNA of the CDR3: TGTGCCAGCAGCAGCTCGGGCAATGAGCAGTTCTTC. Protein sequence: CASSSSGNEQFF.